Listed here are 19 T cell receptor beta chains from one sample, sequenced in a study of T cell clonotyping in hematopoietic cell transplantation. Data came from immunoSEQ multiplex PCR; TCRdb stores just in-frame clones and leaves some out. The repertoire holds more than 9,500 clones, with approximately 65% as singletons. The sequences come from peripheral blood mononuclear cells, collected 180 days after allogeneic stem cell transplant. The receptors were sampled from a male patient between 55 and 70 years old who had an allogeneic stem cell transplant from an unrelated donor, so the T cells may come from the graft donor. Some clones in this sample may be carry-over from other donors' samples.

V gene TRBV9 combines with J gene TRBJ2-3; D remains unclear. The CDR3 runs 15 residues. V lost 0 bases to trimming and J lost 1 base, with 9 bases between them. Germline values: CDR1 SGDLS, CDR2 YYNGEE. The CDR3 here is CASSVGSPGTDTQYF. The CDR3 DNA follows: TGTGCCAGCAGCGTAGGATCTCCCGGCACAGATACGCAGTATTTT.

This clone was seen a few times. The chain couples TRBV18 to TRBJ1-1; unclear D gene. Trimming took 5 bases from V and 11 from J, leaving 12 bases between them. CDR3 size: 11 residues. CDR1 KGHSH and CDR2 LQKENI come from the germline V gene. The CDR3 sequence: CASSNYRRAFF. The CDR3 nucleotides are TGTGCCAGCTCAAACTACAGAAGGGCTTTCTTT. The full variable domain, in which reference TRBV18 and TRBJ1-1 provide the parts outside the CDR3, is NAGVMQNPRHLVRRRGQEARLRCSPMKGHSHVYWYRQLPEEGLKFMVYLQKENIIDESGMPKERFSAEFPKEGPSILRIQQVVRGDSAAYFCASSNYRRAFFGQGTRLTVV.

V is TRBV5-1 and J is TRBJ2-7; TRBD1 matches 9 bases. The germline CDR1 and CDR2 sequences are SGHRS and YFSETQ. Losses at the gene ends were 4 bases for V and 5 bases for J; bases not matched to a gene: 10. The CDR3 is 15 residues long. The CDR3 loop is CASSPQQGAFDEQYF. The CDR3 coding sequence is TGCGCCAGCAGCCCACAACAGGGGGCCTTCGACGAGCAGTACTTC.

V usage is TRBV19 and J usage is TRBJ1-5; D gene unclear. Germline V gene data show CDR1 as LNHDA and CDR2 as SQIVND (reference sequence). Between the trimmed V and J ends, which lost 6 bases and 3 bases, there was a span of 18 bases. The CDR3 is 16 residues long. CDR3 region: CASRSFGGGVNQPQHF. CDR3 in DNA: TGTGCCAGTAGATCCTTCGGCGGCGGGGTCAATCAGCCCCAGCATTTT.

V is TRBV28 and J is TRBJ1-4; possible D gene TRBD1, 6 bases. V was pared by 3 bases and J by 7 bases, with 18 bases between. Germline CDR1 is MDHEN and CDR2 is SYDVKM. The CDR3 covers 16 residues. The DNA of the CDR3 is TGTGCCAGCAGTTTTCATGGAGGGCAGGGGAGTGAAAAACTGTTTTTT. Its translation: CASSFHGGQGSEKLFF.

The chain joins TRBV7-2 to TRBJ2-5; D ambiguous. V lost 1 base to trimming and J lost 1 base, with 7 bases between them. Germline V lookup: CDR1 SGHTA, CDR2 FQGNSA. This CDR3 region has 14 residues. CDR3 loop: CASSLVAAQETQYF. CDR3 nucleotides: TGTGCCAGCAGCTTAGTAGCTGCCCAAGAGACCCAGTACTTC.

The chain recombines TRBV6-1 with TRBJ1-1, with TRBD1 matching over 8 bases. Germline CDR1 and CDR2: MNHNS and SASEGT. The CDR3 spans 15 residues. The V segment lost 1 base and the J segment 0 bases; nucleotides outside the gene matches: 1. CDR3: CASSEDRGLNTEAFF. CDR3 in DNA: TGTGCCAGCAGTGAAGACAGGGGGTTGAACACTGAAGCTTTCTTT.

V and J are TRBV5-5 and TRBJ2-1, with 7 bases lining up with TRBD1. The germline gives CDR1 SGHKS, CDR2 YYEKEE (reference sequence). The trim removed 4 bases at V and 7 bases at J, leaving 5 bases unmatched. The CDR3 totals 13 residues. Here the CDR3 reads CASSEQGWNEQFF. CDR3 bases: TGTGCCAGCAGCGAACAGGGGTGGAATGAGCAGTTCTTC.

The rearrangement links TRBV7-6 to TRBJ2-5, with TRBD2 as a possible D gene (5 bases). CDR3 size: 14 residues. Germline assignment: CDR1 SGHVS and CDR2 FNYEAQ. V lost 5 bases and J lost 5, with 15 bases in between. The CDR3 DNA reads TGTGCCAGCAGCCCTTCCTCCTCGGGGGAGACCCAGTACTTC. Translated, it gives CASSPSSSGETQYF. Together with reference TRBV7-6 and TRBJ2-5, the CDR3 gives the full variable domain: GAGVSQSPRYKVTKRGQDVALRCDPISGHVSLYWYRQALGQGPEFLTYFNYEAQQDKSGLPNDRFSAERPEGSISTLTIQRTEQRDSAMYRCASSPSSSGETQYFGPGTRLLVL.

This clone was detected a few times. This chain connects TRBV2 to TRBJ2-3; 11 positions match TRBD1. The CDR3 extends over 16 amino acids. The germline V gene encodes CDR1 SNHLY and CDR2 FYNNEI. After removal of 7 bases from V and 3 bases from J, the junction contained 9 bases not matched to a gene. The CDR3 reads CASKKDRGLATDTQYF. In DNA, the CDR3 is TGTGCCAGCAAGAAGGACAGGGGGCTTGCGACAGATACGCAGTATTTT. Full variable domain (missing parts from reference TRBV2 and TRBJ2-3): EPEVTQTPSHQVTQMGQEVILRCVPISNHLYFYWYRQILGQKVEFLVSFYNNEISEKSEIFDDQFSVERPDGSNFTLKIRSTKLEDSAMYFCASKKDRGLATDTQYFGPGTRLTVL.

The CDR3 reads CASSLNGVSRLYTQYF. The CDR3 DNA sequence: TGTGCCAGCAGTTTAAACGGCGTATCGCGCCTCTATACGCAGTATTTT. V usage is TRBV27 and J usage is TRBJ2-3, with D hard to call. Looked up from germline, CDR1 is MNHEY and CDR2 is SMNVEV (reference sequence). There are 16 residues in the CDR3. The V and J ends lost 2 bases and 7 bases respectively, with 19 bases between them.

The chain carries TRBV14 and TRBJ1-1; D ambiguous. V was pared by 4 bases and J by 4 bases, with 13 bases between. Germline V gives CDR1 SGHDN, CDR2 FVKESK. The CDR3 has 14 amino acids. CDR3 coding DNA: TGTGCCAGCAGCCCGGACCTCGTGGCCACTGAAGCTTTCTTT. Its translation is CASSPDLVATEAFF.

The gene calls are TRBV10-3 and TRBJ1-2, with D possibly TRBD1 on 6 matching bases. The ends were cut back, 10 bases at V and 3 bases at J, with 18 bases in the middle. The CDR3 consists of 14 residues. The V gene's germline CDR1 is ENHRY and CDR2 SYGVKD. The CDR3 DNA reads TGTGCCAGTCACAGGGAACCCTCGGACTATGGCTACACCTTC. Residues: CASHREPSDYGYTF.

The rearrangement joins TRBV7-6 to TRBJ2-1; TRBD1 is a possible D gene (5 bases). The germline V and J ends were trimmed by 1 base and 2 bases, with 9 bases remaining between them. This CDR3 spans 15 amino acids. CDR1 is SGHVS and CDR2 is FNYEAQ in the germline V gene. The CDR3 nucleotides read TGTGCCAGCAGCTTAGAAACAGGAGCCTACAATGAGCAGTTCTTC. Its protein is CASSLETGAYNEQFF.

In its sample, this clone ranks as large. The rearrangement uses TRBV28 and TRBJ2-1; D gene unclear. Trimming left V 4 bases short and J 3 bases short, with 10 bases between. The CDR3 has 14 amino acids. The germline V gene has CDR1 MDHEN and CDR2 SYDVKM. This chain's CDR3 is CASSSSGVYNEQFF. In DNA, the CDR3 is TGTGCCAGCAGTTCATCTGGAGTCTACAATGAGCAGTTCTTC.

This rearrangement joins TRBV30 to TRBJ1-1, with D possibly matching TRBD1 (5 bases). The CDR3 totals 14 residues. Trimming took off 0 bases at V and 4 bases at J, with 12 bases between the two ends. Germline V gene data show CDR1 as GTSNPN and CDR2 as SVGIG (reference sequence). CDR3 DNA: TGTGCCTGGAGTGTACTAGGGGCCGGCACTGAAGCTTTCTTT. Translation gives CAWSVLGAGTEAFF.

This sequence joins TRBV25-1 and TRBJ2-7, with TRBD1 matching 11 bases. The CDR3 is made up of 16 amino acids. CDR1 and CDR2 from the germline V gene are MGHDK and SYGVNS. Unmatched junction bases numbered 6, after V lost 1 base and J lost 4 bases. CDR3 nucleotides: TGTGCCAGCAGTGAATCGGGACAGGGGGAGAGGTACGAGCAGTACTTC. This gives the protein CASSESGQGERYEQYF.

This chain links TRBV10-3 with TRBJ2-3, with 8 bases matching TRBD1. The germline V gene has CDR1 ENHRY and CDR2 SYGVKD. This CDR3 has 14 residues. The trim removed 11 bases at V and 2 bases at J, leaving 9 bases unmatched. The CDR3 is CASSQGESTDTQYF. In DNA, the CDR3 is TGTGCCTCCTCACAGGGGGAATCCACAGATACGCAGTATTTT.

This sequence joins TRBV4-1 and TRBJ1-2; 10 nucleotides agree with TRBD1. There are 15 residues in the CDR3. V dropped 0 bases and J dropped 7; count of bases not matched to a gene: 5. Germline V gene sequence: CDR1 MGHRA, CDR2 YSYEKL. The CDR3 protein is CASSQEATGGSGYTF. The CDR3 region has the DNA TGCGCCAGCAGCCAAGAAGCGACAGGGGGCTCTGGCTACACCTTC.